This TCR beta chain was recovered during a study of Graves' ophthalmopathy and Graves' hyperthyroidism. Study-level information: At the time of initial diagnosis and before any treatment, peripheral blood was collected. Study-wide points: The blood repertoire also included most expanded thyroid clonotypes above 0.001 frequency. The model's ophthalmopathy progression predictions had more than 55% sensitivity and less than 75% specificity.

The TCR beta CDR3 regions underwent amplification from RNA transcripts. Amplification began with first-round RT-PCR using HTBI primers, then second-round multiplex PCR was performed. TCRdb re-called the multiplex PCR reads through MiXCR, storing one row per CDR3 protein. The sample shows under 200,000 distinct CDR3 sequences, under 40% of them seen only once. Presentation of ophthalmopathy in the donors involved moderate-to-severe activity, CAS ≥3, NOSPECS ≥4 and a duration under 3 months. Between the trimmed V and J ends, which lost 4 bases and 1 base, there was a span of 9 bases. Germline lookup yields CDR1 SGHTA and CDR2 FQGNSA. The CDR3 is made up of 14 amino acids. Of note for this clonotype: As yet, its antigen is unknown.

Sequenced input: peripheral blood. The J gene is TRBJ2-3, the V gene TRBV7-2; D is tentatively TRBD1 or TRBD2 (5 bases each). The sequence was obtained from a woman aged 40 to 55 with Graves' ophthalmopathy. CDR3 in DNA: TGTGCCAGCAGCTGGGACGCCCGCACAGATACGCAGTATTTT. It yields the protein CASSWDARTDTQYF.